This T cell receptor beta chain derives from a study of identical twins. The germline V gene has CDR1 SGHRS and CDR2 YFSETQ. CDR3 size: 15 residues. V trimming: 3 bases; J trimming: 1 base; junction bases outside the gene matches: 6. A single record per CDR3 protein comes from TCRdb applying MiXCR to the 5' RACE reads. This sample carries approximately 700,000 distinct CDR3 sequences, about 20% of them seen once, and the ten largest clones take about an eighth. The sample was also reused in another study, on T cells expressing NK-cell markers. That study reports: The study found these clonotypes also leading the CD3+CD56-NKG2C+ fraction in a few donors. HCMV specificity of the expanded NKG2C+ T cell clones stayed unclear.

Sequenced material: PBMCs. This chain joins TRBV5-1 and TRBJ2-5, with 7 bases that match TRBD1. The sequence was collected from a woman aged 18-29 years in good health. CDR3 sequence reads: CASSSRDSPQETQYF. In DNA, the CDR3 is TGCGCCAGCAGCTCCAGGGACAGTCCCCAAGAGACCCAGTACTTC.